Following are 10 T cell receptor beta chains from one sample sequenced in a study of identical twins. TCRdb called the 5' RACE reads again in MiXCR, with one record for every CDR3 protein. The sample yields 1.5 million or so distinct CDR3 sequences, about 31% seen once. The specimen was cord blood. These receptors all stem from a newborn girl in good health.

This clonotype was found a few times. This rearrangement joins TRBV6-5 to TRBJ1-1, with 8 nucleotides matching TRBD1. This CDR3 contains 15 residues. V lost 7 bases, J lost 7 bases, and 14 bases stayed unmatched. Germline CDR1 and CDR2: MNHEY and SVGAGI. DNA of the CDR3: TGTGCCAGCACCATAGACAGGGGCGAGGGTTGTGAAGCTTTCTTT. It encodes CASTIDRGEGCEAFF.

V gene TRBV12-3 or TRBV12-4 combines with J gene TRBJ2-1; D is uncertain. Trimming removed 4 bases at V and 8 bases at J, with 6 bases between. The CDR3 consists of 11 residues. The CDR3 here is CASSWAYEQFF. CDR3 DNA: TGTGCCAGCAGTTGGGCCTATGAGCAGTTCTTC.

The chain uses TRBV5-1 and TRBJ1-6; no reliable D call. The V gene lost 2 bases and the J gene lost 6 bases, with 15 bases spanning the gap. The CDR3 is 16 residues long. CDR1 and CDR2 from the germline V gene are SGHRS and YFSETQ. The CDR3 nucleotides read TGCGCCAGCAGCTTCAAACTCCGGGATACTAATTCACCCCTCCACTTT. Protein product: CASSFKLRDTNSPLHF.

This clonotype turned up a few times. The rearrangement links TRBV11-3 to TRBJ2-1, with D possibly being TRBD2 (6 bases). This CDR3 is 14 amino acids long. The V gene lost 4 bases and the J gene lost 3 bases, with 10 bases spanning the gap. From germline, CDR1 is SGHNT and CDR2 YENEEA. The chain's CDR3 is CASSSMRDYNEQFF. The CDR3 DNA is TGTGCCAGCAGCTCTATGCGGGACTACAATGAGCAGTTCTTC.

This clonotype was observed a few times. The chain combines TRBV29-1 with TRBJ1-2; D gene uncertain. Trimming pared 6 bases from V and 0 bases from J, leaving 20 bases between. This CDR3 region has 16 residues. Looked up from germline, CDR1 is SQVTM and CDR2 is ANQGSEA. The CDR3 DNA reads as TGCAGCGTGGAGAACTCCGGACCGCCAGCTAACTATGGCTACACCTTC. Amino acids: CSVENSGPPANYGYTF.

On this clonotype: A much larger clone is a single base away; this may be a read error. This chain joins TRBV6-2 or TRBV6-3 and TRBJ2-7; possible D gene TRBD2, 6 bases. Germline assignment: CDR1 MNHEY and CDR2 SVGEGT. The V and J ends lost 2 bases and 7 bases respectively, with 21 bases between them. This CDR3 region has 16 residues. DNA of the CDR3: TGTGCCAGCAGTTACGGTCGGGGGAGCTCCTACAATGAGCAGTACTTC. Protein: CASSYGRGSSYNEQYF.

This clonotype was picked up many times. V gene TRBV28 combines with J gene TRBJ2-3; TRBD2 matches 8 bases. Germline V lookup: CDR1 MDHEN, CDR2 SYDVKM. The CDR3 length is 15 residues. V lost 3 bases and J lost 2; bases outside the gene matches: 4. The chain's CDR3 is CASSFGLAYTDTQYF. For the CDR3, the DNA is TGTGCCAGCAGTTTTGGACTAGCTTACACAGATACGCAGTATTTT.

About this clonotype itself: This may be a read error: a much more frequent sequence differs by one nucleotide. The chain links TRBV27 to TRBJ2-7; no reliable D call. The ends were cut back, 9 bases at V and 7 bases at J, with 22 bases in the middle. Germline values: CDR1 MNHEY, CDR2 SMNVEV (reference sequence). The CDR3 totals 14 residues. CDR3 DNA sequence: TGTGCCAGTTGTCCGAAAACCCTCTACAATGAGCAGTACTTC. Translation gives CASCPKTLYNEQYF.

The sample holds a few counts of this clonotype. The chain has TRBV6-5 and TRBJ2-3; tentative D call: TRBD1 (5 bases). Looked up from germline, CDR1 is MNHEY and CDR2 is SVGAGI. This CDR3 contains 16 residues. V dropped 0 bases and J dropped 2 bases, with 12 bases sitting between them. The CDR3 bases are TGTGCCAGCAGTTACTCGGATGCAGGGCTCACAGATACGCAGTATTTT. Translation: CASSYSDAGLTDTQYF.

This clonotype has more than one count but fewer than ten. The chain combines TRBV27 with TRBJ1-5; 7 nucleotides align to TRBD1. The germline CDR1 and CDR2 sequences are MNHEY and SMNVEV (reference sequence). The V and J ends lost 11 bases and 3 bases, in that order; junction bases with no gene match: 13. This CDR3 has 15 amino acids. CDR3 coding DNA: TGTGCCGCGGGGCCTGACAGGGTACTCAATCAGCCCCAGCATTTT. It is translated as CAAGPDRVLNQPQHF.